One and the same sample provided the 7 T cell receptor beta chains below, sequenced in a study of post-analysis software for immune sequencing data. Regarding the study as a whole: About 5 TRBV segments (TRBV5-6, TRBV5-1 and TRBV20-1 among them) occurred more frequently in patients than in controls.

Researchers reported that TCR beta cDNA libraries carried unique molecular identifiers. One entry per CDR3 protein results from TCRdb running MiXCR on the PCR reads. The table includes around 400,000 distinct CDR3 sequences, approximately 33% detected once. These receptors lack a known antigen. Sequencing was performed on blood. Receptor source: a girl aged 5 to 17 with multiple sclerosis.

In nucleotides, the CDR3 is TGTGCCAGCAGCCCTAGCGGAGACAGGGGGTATTTT. Protein sequence: CASSPSGDRGYF. This chain joins TRBV5-6 and TRBJ2-3; tentative D call: TRBD1 (8 bases). This CDR3 region has 12 residues. Germline CDR1 is SGHDT and CDR2 is YYEEEE. The germline V and J ends were trimmed by 4 bases and 14 bases, with 17 bases remaining between them.

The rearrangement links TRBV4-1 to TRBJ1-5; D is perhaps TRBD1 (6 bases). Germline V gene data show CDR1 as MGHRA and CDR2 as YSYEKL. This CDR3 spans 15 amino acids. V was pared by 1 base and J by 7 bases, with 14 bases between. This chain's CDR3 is CASSQGRTDGQPQHF. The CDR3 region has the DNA TGCGCCAGCAGCCAAGGACGGACAGACGGCCAGCCCCAGCATTTT.

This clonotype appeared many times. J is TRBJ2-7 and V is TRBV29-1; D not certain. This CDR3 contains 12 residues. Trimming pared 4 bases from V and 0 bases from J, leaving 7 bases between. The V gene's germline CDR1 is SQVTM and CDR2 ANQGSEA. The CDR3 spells CSVAPNSYEQYF. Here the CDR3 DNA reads TGCAGCGTTGCCCCGAACTCCTACGAGCAGTACTTC.

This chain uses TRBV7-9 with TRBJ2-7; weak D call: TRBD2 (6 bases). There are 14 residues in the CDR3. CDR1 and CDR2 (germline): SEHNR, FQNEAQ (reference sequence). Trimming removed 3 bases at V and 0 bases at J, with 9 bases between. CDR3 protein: CASSFEGLSYEQYF. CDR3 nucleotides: TGTGCCAGCAGCTTCGAGGGACTCTCCTACGAGCAGTACTTC.

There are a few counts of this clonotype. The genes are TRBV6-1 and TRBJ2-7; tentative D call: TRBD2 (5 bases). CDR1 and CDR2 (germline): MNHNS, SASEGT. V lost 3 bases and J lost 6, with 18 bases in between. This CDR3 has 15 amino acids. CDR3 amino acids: CASSDTRRTEGEQYF. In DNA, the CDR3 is TGTGCCAGCAGTGATACGCGACGCACCGAGGGCGAGCAGTACTTC.

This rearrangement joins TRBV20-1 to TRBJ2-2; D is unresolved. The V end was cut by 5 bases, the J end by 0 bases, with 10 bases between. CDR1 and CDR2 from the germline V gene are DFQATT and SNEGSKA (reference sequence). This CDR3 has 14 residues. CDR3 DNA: TGCAGTGCTGGCCCGCCAGCGAACACCGGGGAGCTGTTTTTT. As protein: CSAGPPANTGELFF.

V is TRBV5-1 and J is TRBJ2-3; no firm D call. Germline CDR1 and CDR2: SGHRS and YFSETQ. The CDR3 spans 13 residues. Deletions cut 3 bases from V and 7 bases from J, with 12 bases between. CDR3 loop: CASSSTDVNTQYF. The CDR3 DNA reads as TGCGCCAGCAGCTCCACGGACGTAAATACGCAGTATTTT.